This T cell receptor (beta chain) was sequenced for a study of blood T cell repertoires in COVID-19. Study at large: Both acute and convalescent COVID-19 samples were obtained from the United States, Italy and Spain. T cells, B-cell-depleted T cells, or PBMCs provided the cDNA or gDNA that served as material.

In the authors' workflow: Estimation of nucleated cell counts was performed using reference gene primer amplification. The assay was immunoSEQ multiplex PCR, and TCRdb's table has in-frame clones only and misses some. V and J calls and clone size come straight from that table; D and trimming were deduced from the DNA. The data hold more than 200,000 clones, with roughly 90% observed a single time. In germline, CDR1 is MDHEN, CDR2 SYDVKM. CDR3 length equals 14 residues. The germline V and J ends were trimmed by 2 bases and 1 base, with 8 bases remaining between them. What was sequenced was peripheral blood. V is TRBV28 and J is TRBJ1-1; D gene ambiguous. The receptor was isolated from a man in his 70s with acute or convalescent COVID-19. CDR3 DNA sequence: TGTGCCAGCAGTTTAGGATCAGGGAACACTGAAGCTTTCTTT. Translation gives CASSLGSGNTEAFF.